The entry that follows covers one TCR beta chain sequence. Its antigen is not known. This sample is drawn from a study of blood T cells in healthy people across ages. General study findings and limits: Age advanced and TCR beta diversity per million T cells fell, roughly linearly.

The CDR3 covers 12 residues. The germline V gene encodes CDR1 MDHEN and CDR2 SYDVKM. The V end lost 3 bases, the J end lost 5 bases, and 8 bases lay between the germline ends. Each individual donor underwent a draw of 8 to 10 milliliters of peripheral blood. Alongside a J-beta primer mix, a sample-barcoded 5' primer served in a second PCR lasting roughly 6 to 11 cycles. MiXCR, run by TCRdb on the 5' RACE reads, gives a single entry per CDR3 protein. Of 1.5 million to 2 million distinct CDR3 sequences in the sample, about 50% were seen once. V usage is TRBV28 and J usage is TRBJ2-7; D gene uncertain. This clonotype was obtained from a woman in her thirties or forties in good health. The sequencing input was blood. Here the CDR3 DNA reads TGTGCCAGCAGTTTTACTCCCCACGAGCAGTACTTC. Translation gives CASSFTPHEQYF.